Listed below are T cell receptor beta chains from one sample, sequenced in a study of cytomegalovirus exposure and HLA in healthy donors. Sequencing used immunoSEQ multiplex PCR; TCRdb keeps in-frame clones, though not all of them. The table lists roughly 86,000 clones, about 95% of them singletons, with around 1.6% in the top ten. Sample: PBMCs. All receptors come from a man aged 18 to 30 in good health and CMV-seropositive. Each CDR3 is given with its conserved first and last residue. The D gene is left open where the match is weak. Size tells how often a clone was seen (once, few, many) or the class of an expanded clone, and some rows leave it out.

D gene	clone size	V gene	J gene	CDR3 DNA	CDR3 protein
TRBD1	.	TRBV6-5	TRBJ1-2	TGTGCCAGCAGCTCCGGGACAGGGGGCTGGAACACCTTC	CASSSGTGGWNTF
TRBD1	once	TRBV23-1	TRBJ2-3	TGCGCCAGCAGTCAATCGGGACAGTTCACAGATACGCAGTATTTT	CASSQSGQFTDTQYF
.	once	TRBV9	TRBJ2-7	TGTGCCAGCAGCGTAAACCGGCACAGCACAGTCTACGAGCAGTACTTC	CASSVNRHSTVYEQYF
.	.	TRBV29-1	TRBJ2-3	TGCAGCGTTGATACAGGAAGTTCCACAGATACGCAGTATTTT	CSVDTGSSTDTQYF
TRBD2	.	TRBV6-4	TRBJ2-7	TGTGCCAGCAGTGAGACTAGCGGCTCCTACGAGCAGTACTTC	CASSETSGSYEQYF
TRBD2	.	TRBV4-1	TRBJ2-3	TGCGCCAGCAGCCAACAACTAGCGATGGTCACAGATACGCAGTATTTT	CASSQQLAMVTDTQYF
TRBD1	.	TRBV27	TRBJ2-7	TGTGCCAGCAGTTTTGGGACAGGGGGAAACGAGCAGTACTTC	CASSFGTGGNEQYF
TRBD2	.	TRBV28	TRBJ2-3	TGTGCCAGCAGTCCTTCTAGCGGAAGCACAGATACGCAGTATTTT	CASSPSSGSTDTQYF
.	.	TRBV6-6	TRBJ1-1	TGTGCCAGCAGTTACTTCGACGGGGGGGAGGAAGCTTTCTTT	CASSYFDGGEEAFF
.	.	TRBV11-2	TRBJ1-3	TGTGCCAGCAGCTTCCAGGGTGGAAACACCATATATTTT	CASSFQGGNTIYF
TRBD2	once	TRBV9	TRBJ2-7	TGTGCCAGCAGCGTAGGACTAGCGGGAGCCCTAAGCTCCTACGAGCAGTACTTC	CASSVGLAGALSSYEQYF
TRBD1	.	TRBV11-2	TRBJ2-7	TGTGCCAGCAGCGCGGCCGGGACAGGGGGTTCCTACGAGCAGTACTTC	CASSAAGTGGSYEQYF
.	.	TRBV5-1	TRBJ1-4	TGCGCCAGCAGCTTGAATCAGGGCGGTGAAAAACTGTTTTTT	CASSLNQGGEKLFF
.	.	TRBV5-1	TRBJ1-2	TGCGCCAGCGGCCAGGCCGGGGACTATGGCTACACCTTC	CASGQAGDYGYTF